The source of this T cell receptor (beta chain) is a study of shared T cell receptors in the human thymus. The data were produced by immunoSEQ multiplex PCR, yet TCRdb's version contains in-frame clones alone and is incomplete. The sample consists of about 380,000 clones, about 95% of them appearing once. CDR3 length equals 19 residues. Germline V gene sequence: CDR1 SGHKS, CDR2 YYEKEE (reference sequence). J gave up 2 bases and V 0 bases, and 16 bases lay outside the gene matches. Sample: thymocytes. The rearrangement joins TRBV5-5 to TRBJ2-7; 8 bases align to TRBD1. The receptor comes from a human donor. CDR3 in DNA: TGTGCCAGCAGCTTGGAGTGGGGGCAGGGGGCGCTGGTCACCTACGAGCAGTACTTC. Amino acids: CASSLEWGQGALVTYEQYF.